What follows are 23 T cell receptor beta chains derived from one specimen sequenced in a study of metastatic and nonmetastatic thyroid tumors (TCRdb year 2020). No patient had received any treatment before thyroid surgery. Libraries were built with PCR. Sequencing was carried out with an Illumina HiSeq 4000. In-frame beta chains were kept once TCRdb had trimmed the public reads at Q25 with fastp and called clones with MiXCR. The sample table contains thousands of clones; only one count was recorded for around 19% of them. The top ten clonotypes cover roughly 6.2% of the sample. Material for sequencing was adjacent normal tissue. These receptors came from a female donor with papillary thyroid cancer or a benign thyroid nodule (not recorded which). Some clones in this sample may be carry-over from other donors' samples.

This clone is medium-sized by share. The chain uses TRBV6-1 and TRBJ1-6; D unresolved. The germline V gene encodes CDR1 MNHNS and CDR2 SASEGT. This CDR3 spans 15 amino acids. Trimming cost V 5 bases and J 3 bases, with 11 bases left between them. CDR3 DNA: TGTGCCAGCAGTCCGGTCACCATCTATAATTCACCCCTCCACTTT. Its translation is CASSPVTIYNSPLHF.

The chain is built from TRBV28 and TRBJ1-2; D is uncertain. Trimming stripped 5 bases from V and 3 bases from J, with 13 bases between. The V gene's germline CDR1 is MDHEN and CDR2 SYDVKM. This CDR3 spans 14 amino acids. CDR3 sequence: CASSRPESYYGYTF. DNA for the CDR3: TGTGCCAGCAGTAGACCCGAGAGCTACTATGGCTACACCTTC.

This clone was seen a few times. This chain links TRBV6-1 with TRBJ2-1; tentative D call: TRBD2 (6 bases). CDR1 is MNHNS and CDR2 is SASEGT in the germline V gene. The CDR3 runs to 15 residues. Trimming stripped 4 bases from V and 9 bases from J, with 19 bases between. The CDR3 DNA reads TGTGCCAGCAGTGCACTGGCTGGAGGGGTTGTTGAGCAGTTCTTC. Translation gives CASSALAGGVVEQFF.

Only a few counts were recorded for this clone. V and J are TRBV6-1 and TRBJ2-7, with D perhaps TRBD1 (5 bases). The CDR3 sequence is 14 residues long. Trimming took 2 bases from V and 3 from J, leaving 11 bases between them. Per the germline V gene, CDR1 is MNHNS and CDR2 is SASEGT. DNA of the CDR3: TGTGCCAGCAGTGAAAGGGGCAGGGTCTACGAGCAGTACTTC. Translating it yields CASSERGRVYEQYF.

By proportion, this clone is large (0.1 to 1%). The rearrangement uses TRBV6-5 and TRBJ2-2; 7 nucleotides agree with TRBD1. Germline values: CDR1 MNHEY, CDR2 SVGAGI. The length of the CDR3 is 16 residues. The V gene end was trimmed by 2 bases and the J gene end by 2 bases; junction bases not matched to a gene: 5. The CDR3 here is CASSYGTEDNTGELFF. CDR3 bases: TGTGCCAGCAGTTACGGGACAGAAGATAACACCGGGGAGCTGTTTTTT.

The chain couples TRBV6-4 to TRBJ1-3; D gene ambiguous. This CDR3 has 15 amino acids. The germline CDR1 and CDR2 sequences are MRHNA and SNTAGT. Trimming pared 2 bases from V and 2 bases from J, leaving 10 bases between. CDR3 DNA: TGTGCCAGCAGTGACAGGGTACTTGCTGGAAACACCATATATTTT. It encodes CASSDRVLAGNTIYF.

This clone appeared a few times. This chain uses TRBV28 with TRBJ1-1; D remains ambiguous. The CDR3 consists of 12 residues. V was pared by 5 bases and J by 3 bases, with 7 bases between. Germline V gives CDR1 MDHEN, CDR2 SYDVKM. This chain's CDR3 is CASSAPDTEAFF. The CDR3 DNA follows: TGTGCCAGCAGTGCCCCCGACACTGAAGCTTTCTTT.

This clone occurred a few times. A much larger clone lies a single base off, so this may be a read error. The CDR3 does not end in the conserved phenylalanine or tryptophan, so this is likely a read error. The chain uses TRBV9 and TRBJ2-3, with a possible D match to TRBD2 (6 bases). The germline CDR1 and CDR2 sequences are SGDLS and YYNGEE. Trimming shortened V by 7 bases and J by 1 base, and 13 bases separated the two germline ends. The CDR3 has 14 amino acids. CDR3 DNA sequence: TGTGCCAGCTCCGGCGGGATTGGCACAGATACGCAGTATCTT. Translation: CASSGGIGTDTQYL.

This clone is medium-sized. The chain joins TRBV12-3 or TRBV12-4 to TRBJ1-5, with D possibly TRBD1 on 6 matching bases. V gave up 4 bases and J gave up 4 bases, with 20 bases separating them. The CDR3 totals 17 residues. The CDR3 is CASSSQGMGLRNQPQHF. The CDR3 nucleotides are TGTGCCAGCAGTTCGCAGGGGATGGGGCTAAGGAATCAGCCCCAGCATTTT.

Relative to its sample, this clone is medium-sized. This rearrangement joins TRBV6-5 to TRBJ1-3; TRBD1 agrees at 9 bases. Losses at the gene ends were 3 bases for V and 4 bases for J; bases not matched to a gene: 10. The CDR3 has 17 amino acids. The germline V gene has CDR1 MNHEY and CDR2 SVGAGI. This chain's CDR3 is CASSYRTDRGSGNTIYF. The CDR3 DNA reads TGTGCCAGCAGTTATAGGACGGACAGGGGTTCCGGAAACACCATATATTTT.

This clone was picked up one time. The chain recombines TRBV30 with TRBJ2-7, with 8 bases lining up with TRBD2. The CDR3 loop spans 13 amino acids. Germline CDR1 GTSNPN, CDR2 SVGIG (reference sequence). Losses at the gene ends were 2 bases for V and 3 bases for J; bases not matched to a gene: 3. Here the CDR3 reads CAWSSGRNYEQYF. DNA of the CDR3: TGTGCCTGGAGTAGCGGGAGAAACTACGAGCAGTACTTC.

This clone has at least ten counts. A much larger clone lies one base from this, so it may be a read error. The chain carries TRBV28 and TRBJ1-1, with D possibly TRBD1 on 6 matching bases. CDR3 size: 11 residues. The germline CDR1 and CDR2 sequences are MDHEN and SYDVKM. The CDR3 here is CASGTRIEALF. CDR3 DNA sequence: TGTGCCAGCGGGACAAGGATTGAAGCTCTCTTT.

This clone is judged medium-sized. The chain carries TRBV20-1 and TRBJ1-5; 9 bases are a match to TRBD1. Per the germline V gene, CDR1 is DFQATT and CDR2 is SNEGSKA (reference sequence). The CDR3 is 15 amino acids. J lost 5 bases, V lost 7 bases, and 12 bases had no gene match. CDR3 sequence (DNA): TGCAGTGGTAAACAGGGGGCGGCGATGGATCAGCCCCAGCATTTT. Translated, it gives CSGKQGAAMDQPQHF.

This clone has ten or more counts. The V call is TRBV7-9, the J call TRBJ2-5, with D possibly called TRBD1 or TRBD2 (6 bases each). CDR3 length equals 13 residues. The germline V gene has CDR1 SEHNR and CDR2 FQNEAQ (reference sequence). V gave up 8 bases and J gave up 5 bases, with 15 bases separating them. The CDR3 region is CASLLGGGETQYF. DNA of the CDR3: TGTGCCAGCCTCCTGGGGGGCGGTGAGACCCAGTACTTC.

The J gene is TRBJ1-5, the V gene TRBV12-3 or TRBV12-4; a possible D gene is TRBD1 (6 bases). The CDR3 contains 14 residues. Trimming left V 3 bases short and J 6 bases short, with 12 bases between. The CDR3, as DNA: TGTGCCAGCAGTTTTTCTCAGGGGCGTCAGCCCCAGCATTTT. Residues: CASSFSQGRQPQHF.

This clone is medium-sized in the sample. The chain employs TRBV15 and TRBJ1-1, with a tentative D call TRBD1 (6 bases). CDR1 is LNHNV and CDR2 is YYDKDF in the germline V gene (reference sequence). This CDR3 contains 13 residues. The ends were cut back, 8 bases at V and 0 bases at J, with 10 bases in the middle. The CDR3 nucleotides are TGTGCCACCGAGGGGGGAGTGAACACTGAAGCTTTCTTT. Protein sequence: CATEGGVNTEAFF. Variable domain in full (rest from reference TRBV15 and TRBJ1-1): DAMVIQNPRYQVTQFGKPVTLSCSQTLNHNVMYWYQQKSSQAPKLLFHYYDKDFNNEADTPDNFQSRRPNTSFCFLDIRSPGLGDTAMYLCATEGGVNTEAFFGQGTRLTVV.

The rearrangement uses TRBV6-1 and TRBJ1-2; a weak D match, TRBD1 (5 bases). The CDR3 has 11 amino acids. V dropped 7 bases and J dropped 6 bases, with 9 bases sitting between them. Per the germline V gene, CDR1 is MNHNS and CDR2 is SASEGT. CDR3 sequence reads: CASTRGDGYTF. The DNA of the CDR3 is TGTGCCAGCACGAGAGGGGATGGCTACACCTTC.

The V call is TRBV3-1, the J call TRBJ2-2; D unresolved. The V end was cut by 1 base, the J end by 5 bases, with 5 bases between. Germline-derived CDR1 and CDR2 are LGHDT and YNNKEL (reference sequence). This CDR3 is 13 amino acids long. The CDR3 reads CASSQARTGELFF. The CDR3, as DNA: TGTGCCAGCAGCCAAGCCAGAACCGGGGAGCTGTTTTTT.

As DNA, the CDR3 is TGTGCCAGCAGTTTCTGGACTAGCCTTTCCTACGAGCAGTACTTC. Its protein is CASSFWTSLSYEQYF. This rearrangement joins TRBV28 to TRBJ2-7; 8 bases line up with TRBD2. Germline trimming cut 3 bases from V and 1 base from J; bases unmatched to any gene: 5. Germline V CDR1 and CDR2: MDHEN, SYDVKM. This CDR3 comprises 15 residues.

This clone is deemed medium-sized. This chain uses TRBV6-1 with TRBJ1-2, with D possibly TRBD1 on 6 matching bases. Trimming left V 5 bases short and J 4 bases short, with 11 bases between. Germline CDR1 is MNHNS and CDR2 is SASEGT. The CDR3 is 13 amino acids. CDR3 region: CASSPGGPYGYTF. CDR3 nucleotides: TGTGCCAGCAGTCCCGGGGGGCCCTATGGCTACACCTTC.

This clone was found a few times. CDR3 DNA: TGTGCCAGCTCAATGGGACTAGCGGGACTTAATGAGCAGTTCTTC. It is translated as CASSMGLAGLNEQFF. This chain joins TRBV19 and TRBJ2-1, with 13 bases aligning to TRBD2. The ends lost 9 bases at V and 7 bases at J; junction bases unmatched: 9. CDR1 is LNHDA and CDR2 is SQIVND in the germline V gene (reference sequence). The CDR3 sequence is 15 residues long. The full variable domain, in which reference TRBV19 and TRBJ2-1 provide the parts outside the CDR3, is DGGITQSPKYLFRKEGQNVTLSCEQNLNHDAMYWYRQDPGQGLRLIYYSQIVNDFQKGDIAEGYSVSREKKESFPLTVTSAQKNPTAFYLCASSMGLAGLNEQFFGPGTRLTVL.

This clone has just a few counts. The rearrangement links TRBV7-9 to TRBJ2-2, with 7 positions matching TRBD2. The V gene end was trimmed by 5 bases and the J gene end by 2 bases; junction bases not matched to a gene: 5. This CDR3 is 15 amino acids long. Germline V gene sequence: CDR1 SEHNR, CDR2 FQNEAQ (reference sequence). In DNA form, the CDR3 reads TGTGCCAGCAGCCCCGGGGGGACCAACACCGGGGAGCTGTTTTTT. Amino acids: CASSPGGTNTGELFF.

CDR3 nucleotide sequence: TGCAGTGCTTTGCTACGGCTAGAGGAGACCCAGTACTTC. As protein: CSALLRLEETQYF. The chain combines TRBV20-1 with TRBJ2-5; unclear D gene. CDR1 and CDR2 (germline): DFQATT, SNEGSKA (reference sequence). V lost 5 bases and J lost 5, with 15 bases in between. This CDR3 region has 13 residues.